This is a list of T cell receptor beta chains from one sample in a study of early stage breast cancer tumors. TCRdb's table, derived via immunoSEQ multiplex PCR, lists solely in-frame clones and lacks some. The sample lists 25,000 to 30,000 clones, 72% occurring once. Sequencing was done on a sample of blood. These TCRs come from a person aged 45 to 59 with breast cancer. CDR3s include the opening cysteine and the closing phenylalanine or tryptophan. D genes are given only for firm matches. Some rows have no size entry. The others give once, few or many, or a class for an expanded clone.

d_gene: .; j_gene: TRBJ2-1; abundance: .; v_gene: TRBV5-1; CDR3aa: CASSLGTNPNNEQFF; CDR3nt: TGCGCCAGCAGCTTGGGGACTAACCCAAACAATGAGCAGTTCTTC
d_gene: .; j_gene: TRBJ1-1; abundance: few; v_gene: TRBV10-2; CDR3aa: CASSTPLSGPEAFF; CDR3nt: TGCGCCAGCAGCACCCCTCTCTCTGGGCCTGAAGCTTTCTTT
d_gene: TRBD1; j_gene: TRBJ2-1; abundance: .; v_gene: TRBV4-3; CDR3aa: CASSQDRDRVYNEQFF; CDR3nt: TGCGCCAGCAGCCAAGATAGGGACAGGGTTTACAATGAGCAGTTCTTC
d_gene: .; j_gene: TRBJ2-3; abundance: once; v_gene: TRBV7-9; CDR3aa: CASSPDSSTDTQYF; CDR3nt: TGTGCCAGCAGCCCCGACTCCAGCACAGATACGCAGTATTTT
d_gene: .; j_gene: TRBJ2-1; abundance: .; v_gene: TRBV6-6; CDR3aa: CASRDYSEYNEQFF; CDR3nt: TGTGCCAGCAGGGATTACTCCGAATACAATGAGCAGTTCTTC
d_gene: TRBD1; j_gene: TRBJ1-1; abundance: .; v_gene: TRBV5-5; CDR3aa: CASSLGQGAAAEAFF; CDR3nt: TGTGCCAGCAGCTTAGGTCAGGGGGCGGCGGCTGAAGCTTTCTTT
d_gene: .; j_gene: TRBJ2-1; abundance: .; v_gene: TRBV11-3; CDR3aa: CASSLGLGRADEQFF; CDR3nt: TGTGCCAGCAGCTTAGGTCTGGGCAGGGCCGATGAGCAGTTCTTC
d_gene: .; j_gene: TRBJ2-1; abundance: .; v_gene: TRBV2; CDR3aa: CASSDSRVGNEQFF; CDR3nt: TGTGCCAGCAGTGATAGCAGGGTTGGCAATGAGCAGTTCTTC
d_gene: TRBD1; j_gene: TRBJ2-5; abundance: .; v_gene: TRBV27; CDR3aa: CASSRGTPGGETQYF; CDR3nt: TGTGCCAGCAGTAGAGGAACCCCAGGGGGAGAGACCCAGTACTTC
d_gene: TRBD2; j_gene: TRBJ2-7; abundance: .; v_gene: TRBV11-3; CDR3aa: CASSLVRGLAVYEQYF; CDR3nt: TGTGCCAGCAGCTTAGTGAGGGGACTAGCGGTCTACGAGCAGTACTTC
d_gene: .; j_gene: TRBJ1-1; abundance: .; v_gene: TRBV6-1; CDR3aa: CASSSHIGSTEAFF; CDR3nt: TGTGCCAGCAGTTCTCATATCGGTAGCACTGAAGCTTTCTTT
d_gene: .; j_gene: TRBJ1-3; abundance: once; v_gene: TRBV7-8; CDR3aa: CASSPLGRSGNTIYF; CDR3nt: TGTGCCAGCAGCCCACTCGGGCGCTCTGGAAACACCATATATTTT
d_gene: TRBD2; j_gene: TRBJ2-7; abundance: .; v_gene: TRBV10-3; CDR3aa: CAISEGPGLAGRPYEQYF; CDR3nt: TGTGCCATCAGTGAAGGCCCCGGACTAGCGGGCCGGCCCTACGAGCAGTACTTC
d_gene: TRBD2; j_gene: TRBJ2-1; abundance: .; v_gene: TRBV7-3; CDR3aa: CASSTGAGAYNEQFF; CDR3nt: TGTGCCAGCAGTACTGGGGCGGGAGCCTACAATGAGCAGTTCTTC
d_gene: .; j_gene: TRBJ2-5; abundance: .; v_gene: TRBV6-6; CDR3aa: CASSSVQETQYF; CDR3nt: TGTGCCAGCAGTTCGGTACAAGAGACCCAGTACTTC
d_gene: .; j_gene: TRBJ1-2; abundance: .; v_gene: TRBV28; CDR3aa: CASSFQDRRGYTF; CDR3nt: TGTGCCAGCAGTTTCCAGGACAGAAGAGGCTACACCTTC
d_gene: .; j_gene: TRBJ1-1; abundance: .; v_gene: TRBV6-5; CDR3aa: CASSYSEGVGEAFF; CDR3nt: TGTGCCAGCAGTTACTCGGAGGGGGTAGGTGAAGCTTTCTTT
d_gene: .; j_gene: TRBJ1-3; abundance: .; v_gene: TRBV7-2; CDR3aa: CASSLGAQGRNTIYF; CDR3nt: TGTGCCAGCAGCTTAGGCGCACAGGGAAGAAACACCATATATTTT
d_gene: TRBD2; j_gene: TRBJ2-1; abundance: .; v_gene: TRBV11-3; CDR3aa: CASSLEGLDYNEQFF; CDR3nt: TGTGCCAGCAGCTTAGAGGGACTAGACTACAATGAGCAGTTCTTC
d_gene: .; j_gene: TRBJ2-7; abundance: few; v_gene: TRBV12-5; CDR3aa: CASGLVVRPDYEQYF; CDR3nt: TGTGCTAGTGGTTTGGTAGTACGTCCAGATTACGAGCAGTACTTC
d_gene: .; j_gene: TRBJ2-3; abundance: .; v_gene: TRBV7-9; CDR3aa: CASSFSASTDTQYF; CDR3nt: TGTGCCAGCAGCTTCAGTGCGAGCACAGATACGCAGTATTTT
d_gene: TRBD1; j_gene: TRBJ1-2; abundance: few; v_gene: TRBV7-6; CDR3aa: CASSSTGEYGYTF; CDR3nt: TGTGCCAGCAGTTCGACAGGGGAATATGGCTACACCTTC
d_gene: TRBD2; j_gene: TRBJ2-3; abundance: once; v_gene: TRBV7-6; CDR3aa: CASSLQPPGLVMVADTQYF; CDR3nt: TGTGCCAGCAGCTTACAGCCCCCAGGACTAGTTATGGTGGCAGATACGCAGTATTTT